Listed here are 29 T cell receptor beta chains from one sample, sequenced in a study of radiotherapy plus CTLA-4 blockade in lung cancer. Generated by immunoSEQ multiplex PCR, the TCRdb table keeps only in-frame clones and is missing some. The table has some 15,000 clones, about 89% seen once; the top ten hold around 15%. Here the sequenced sample was peripheral blood, taken from a patient treated with radiotherapy plus ipilimumab. These receptors all come from a human donor with non-small cell lung cancer that progressed on radiotherapy plus ipilimumab. Some clones in this sample may be carry-over from other donors' samples.

The chain links TRBV11-2 to TRBJ2-1; 8 bases line up with TRBD1. Germline V CDR1 and CDR2: SGHAT, FQNNGV. The CDR3 is made up of 17 amino acids. After removal of 6 bases from V and 0 bases from J, the junction contained 10 bases not matched to a gene. The CDR3 spells CASRHYHRGSSYNEQFF. As DNA, the CDR3 is TGTGCCAGCAGACACTACCACAGGGGGAGCTCCTACAATGAGCAGTTCTTC.

This chain links TRBV30 with TRBJ2-1; 8 bases are shared with TRBD1. The CDR3 runs to 18 residues. V shed 8 bases, J shed 0 bases, and the junction held 18 bases outside the gene matches. Germline values: CDR1 GTSNPN, CDR2 SVGIG (reference sequence). CDR3 DNA: TGTGCCCACCGAGGACAGGGAGAAAAAACTAACTCCTACAATGAGCAGTTCTTC. This translates into CAHRGQGEKTNSYNEQFF.

The chain joins TRBV29-1 to TRBJ2-3, with 8 bases fitting TRBD2. Germline CDR1 is SQVTM and CDR2 is ANQGSEA. With 3 bases clipped from V and 5 bases from J, the junction kept 7 bases outside the gene matches. This CDR3 is 14 amino acids long. DNA for the CDR3: TGCAGCGTTGAGCGGGGGGCGGGGGGAGATACGCAGTATTTT. Translating it yields CSVERGAGGDTQYF.

The chain recombines TRBV18 with TRBJ2-7; TRBD1 agrees at 9 bases. With V trimmed by 4 bases and J by 3 bases, 7 bases remained unmatched. Germline CDR1 is KGHSH and CDR2 is LQKENI. The CDR3 consists of 15 residues. CDR3 sequence (DNA): TGTGCCAGCTCACTCCCGGGACAGGGATTCTACGAGCAGTACTTC. It is translated as CASSLPGQGFYEQYF. Combining the CDR3 with reference TRBV18 and TRBJ2-7 gives the whole variable domain NAGVMQNPRHLVRRRGQEARLRCSPMKGHSHVYWYRQLPEEGLKFMVYLQKENIIDESGMPKERFSAEFPKEGPSILRIQQVVRGDSAAYFCASSLPGQGFYEQYFGPGTRLTVT.

The rearrangement uses TRBV4-1 and TRBJ2-7; 11 bases are shared with TRBD2. V lost 4 bases to trimming and J lost 0 bases; unmatched junction nucleotides: 17. The CDR3 covers 20 residues. Germline V lookup: CDR1 MGHRA, CDR2 YSYEKL. CDR3 amino acids: CASSPQGGHDSGRASYEQYF. CDR3 sequence (DNA): TGCGCCAGCAGCCCCCAGGGGGGACACGATAGCGGGAGGGCCTCCTACGAGCAGTACTTC.

The CDR3 protein is CASSPTPEAGANVLTF. CDR3 nucleotide sequence: TGTGCCAGCTCACCTACCCCGGAGGCCGGGGCCAACGTCCTGACTTTC. This rearrangement joins TRBV18 to TRBJ2-6, with a possible D match to TRBD2 (5 bases). Trimming pared 3 bases from V and 4 bases from J, leaving 13 bases between. Germline loops: CDR1 KGHSH, CDR2 LQKENI. The CDR3 is made up of 16 amino acids. Full variable domain (rest looked up from reference TRBV18 and TRBJ2-6): NAGVMQNPRHLVRRRGQEARLRCSPMKGHSHVYWYRQLPEEGLKFMVYLQKENIIDESGMPKERFSAEFPKEGPSILRIQQVVRGDSAAYFCASSPTPEAGANVLTFGAGSRLTVL.

V and J are TRBV27 and TRBJ2-3; no reliable D call. The CDR3 consists of 15 residues. V lost 10 bases, J lost 3 bases, and 20 bases lay in between. CDR1 and CDR2 (germline): MNHEY, SMNVEV (reference sequence). DNA for the CDR3: TGTGCCACCCTTCAACGGTCCGTCTCGACAGATACGCAGTATTTT. It yields the protein CATLQRSVSTDTQYF.

V usage is TRBV27 and J usage is TRBJ2-1, with D tentatively TRBD2 (6 bases). CDR3 length equals 16 residues. The V gene's germline CDR1 is MNHEY and CDR2 SMNVEV (reference sequence). V dropped 5 bases and J dropped 0 bases, with 14 bases sitting between them. In nucleotides, the CDR3 is TGTGCCAGCAGTAGTTTAGCGGTTTCCTCCTACAATGAGCAGTTCTTC. Protein product: CASSSLAVSSYNEQFF.

The chain employs TRBV21-1 and TRBJ2-7; no DNA check was done on the table's D call, TRBD1. TRBV21-1 is classified as a pseudogene. CDR3 length: 16 amino acids. This chain's CDR3 is CASTESTGGPVHEQYF. The CDR3 DNA sequence: TGTGCCAGCACCGAGTCTACAGGGGGGCCGGTCCACGAGCAGTACTTC.

The J gene is TRBJ2-3, the V gene TRBV7-9; D might be TRBD2 (5 bases). The CDR3 is made up of 16 amino acids. Per the germline V gene, CDR1 is SEHNR and CDR2 is FQNEAQ (reference sequence). Trimming removed 5 bases from V and 3 bases from J, with 18 bases in between. The CDR3 DNA reads TGTGCCAGCAGCGTCTCGCGGGCCGGTTCGACAGATACGCAGTATTTT. It yields the protein CASSVSRAGSTDTQYF.

The V call is TRBV6-1, the J call TRBJ2-3, with D unclear. Germline V gene lookup returns CDR1 MNHNS and CDR2 SASEGT. V lost 1 base, J lost 2 bases, and 4 bases lay in between. The CDR3 is 13 amino acids. The CDR3 DNA is TGTGCCAGCAGTGAAGGTCACACAGATACGCAGTATTTT. Its protein product is CASSEGHTDTQYF.

V usage is TRBV28 and J usage is TRBJ1-2; perhaps TRBD1 as D (5 bases). Germline CDR1 is MDHEN and CDR2 is SYDVKM. This CDR3 region has 14 residues. V shed 7 bases and J shed 5 bases, with 17 bases lying between them. In nucleotides, the CDR3 is TGTGCCAGCACCACTAGCAGGGAGGGATATGGCTACACCTTC. It specifies CASTTSREGYGYTF.

The chain carries TRBV6-5 and TRBJ2-1; perhaps TRBD1 as D (5 bases). The V gene lost 0 bases and the J gene lost 0 bases, with 9 bases spanning the gap. This CDR3 region has 16 residues. CDR1 is MNHEY, CDR2 SVGAGI, per germline. Here the CDR3 DNA reads TGTGCCAGCAGTTACTCGGGGCTTAGCTCCTACAATGAGCAGTTCTTC. Its protein is CASSYSGLSSYNEQFF.

Note on this clone: Other DNA sequences in this sample translate to the same CDR3. The genes are TRBV2 and TRBJ2-2; D perhaps matches TRBD2 (5 bases). Germline assignment: CDR1 SNHLY and CDR2 FYNNEI. This CDR3 spans 13 amino acids. V dropped 6 bases and J dropped 4 bases, with 9 bases sitting between them. In DNA form, the CDR3 reads TGTGCCAGCAGACCGGAGGTCACCGGGGAGCTGTTTTTT. Translating gives CASRPEVTGELFF.

The rearrangement links TRBV27 to TRBJ2-7; a weak D match, TRBD1 (6 bases). V was trimmed by 5 bases and J by 0 bases, leaving 20 bases between them. This CDR3 comprises 17 residues. Germline V gene data show CDR1 as MNHEY and CDR2 as SMNVEV (reference sequence). The DNA of the CDR3 is TGTGCCAGCAGTCCGGACCGATTTCAGGGGCTCTCCTACGAGCAGTACTTC. Amino acids: CASSPDRFQGLSYEQYF.

The chain couples TRBV6-1 to TRBJ1-1; D is possibly TRBD1 (5 bases). CDR1 and CDR2 (germline): MNHNS, SASEGT. V was trimmed by 8 bases and J by 3 bases, leaving 7 bases between them. The CDR3 has 11 residues. The DNA of the CDR3 is TGTGCCAGCCAGGGTTACACTGAAGCTTTCTTT. Translating it yields CASQGYTEAFF.

The rearrangement joins TRBV7-2 to TRBJ1-3, with unresolved D. V gave up 2 bases and J gave up 8 bases, with 10 bases separating them. CDR1 is SGHTA, CDR2 FQGNSA, per germline. The CDR3 has 13 amino acids. The CDR3 nucleotides are TGTGCCAGCAGCTTAATGGCAGTTGACACCATATATTTT. It translates to CASSLMAVDTIYF.

The genes are TRBV11-2 and TRBJ2-7; TRBD2 aligns across 11 bases. Germline CDR1 SGHAT, CDR2 FQNNGV. V lost 6 bases and J lost 2; bases outside the gene matches: 12. The CDR3 consists of 17 residues. CDR3 in amino acids: CASSLARLAGITYEQYF. The CDR3 DNA sequence: TGTGCCAGCAGTCTGGCTCGACTAGCGGGGATTACCTACGAGCAGTACTTC.

This chain joins TRBV7-2 and TRBJ2-7; TRBD2 is a possible D gene (6 bases). This CDR3 has 14 residues. Trimming removed 7 bases from V and 5 bases from J, with 18 bases in between. In germline, CDR1 is SGHTA, CDR2 FQGNSA. CDR3 protein: CASKEGRSLHEQYF. The CDR3 nucleotides are TGTGCCAGCAAGGAGGGGCGCAGCTTACACGAGCAGTACTTC.

The gene calls are TRBV28 and TRBJ2-3, with 9 bases aligning to TRBD2. J gave up 7 bases and V 5 bases, and 7 bases lay outside the gene matches. This CDR3 has 14 amino acids. Germline V gives CDR1 MDHEN, CDR2 SYDVKM. The CDR3 DNA sequence: TGTGCCAGCAGTAGACTAGCGGATAGCAATACGCAGTATTTT. This codes for CASSRLADSNTQYF.

The chain joins TRBV6-4 to TRBJ2-3, with 8 bases aligning to TRBD2. V was pared by 0 bases and J by 6 bases, with 5 bases of the junction left unmatched. The CDR3 is 15 residues long. Germline CDR1 and CDR2: MRHNA and SNTAGT. The CDR3 sequence: CASSDSGGGPDTQYF. DNA for the CDR3: TGTGCCAGCAGTGACTCCGGGGGGGGGCCCGATACGCAGTATTTT.

The chain uses TRBV5-6 and TRBJ2-7; 8 bases line up with TRBD1. Germline-derived CDR1 and CDR2 are SGHDT and YYEEEE. Trimming at V came to 4 bases and at J to 4 bases, leaving 7 bases not matched to a gene. The CDR3 is 14 residues long. CDR3 coding DNA: TGTGCCAGCAGCCCAGGACAGGGAGGTTACGAGCAGTACTTC. Amino acids: CASSPGQGGYEQYF.

The chain carries TRBV27 and TRBJ2-5, with 12 bases that match TRBD2. J gave up 5 bases and V 8 bases, and 21 bases lay outside the gene matches. The CDR3 has 19 amino acids. Germline V lookup: CDR1 MNHEY, CDR2 SMNVEV (reference sequence). CDR3 residues: CASSKKNLGSSGRVETQYF. The DNA of the CDR3 is TGTGCCAGCTCAAAGAAAAACTTGGGGTCTAGCGGGAGGGTGGAGACCCAGTACTTC.

The J gene is TRBJ2-2, the V gene TRBV5-1; 11 bases agree with TRBD1. J lost 1 base, V lost 4 bases, and 3 bases had no gene match. This CDR3 has 16 amino acids. CDR1 and CDR2 (germline): SGHRS, YFSETQ. CDR3 residues: CASSGTGGRNTGELFF. CDR3 nucleotides: TGCGCCAGCAGCGGGACAGGGGGAAGGAACACCGGGGAGCTGTTTTTT.

The chain has TRBV5-1 and TRBJ1-1, with 7 bases lining up with TRBD1. CDR3 length equals 14 residues. Germline CDR1 is SGHRS and CDR2 is YFSETQ. V shed 4 bases and J 4 bases; nucleotides not matched to a gene: 7. The CDR3 is CASSRTGVFTEAFF. CDR3 DNA: TGCGCCAGCAGCAGAACAGGGGTTTTCACTGAAGCTTTCTTT.

This sequence joins TRBV7-8 and TRBJ1-6, with TRBD1 identical over 7 bases. After removal of 5 bases from V and 3 bases from J, the junction contained 7 bases not matched to a gene. The CDR3 has 16 residues. CDR1 and CDR2 from the germline V gene are SGHVS and FQNEAQ. This CDR3 is CASSDPQGNYNSPLHF. CDR3 nucleotides: TGTGCCAGCAGCGACCCACAGGGGAACTATAATTCACCCCTCCACTTT. The full variable domain, in which reference TRBV7-8 and TRBJ1-6 provide the parts outside the CDR3, is GAGVSQSPRYKVAKRGQDVALRCDPISGHVSLFWYQQALGQGPEFLTYFQNEAQLDKSGLPSDRFFAERPEGSVSTLKIQRTQQEDSAVYLCASSDPQGNYNSPLHFGNGTRLTVT.

The chain links TRBV28 to TRBJ2-3; TRBD2 matches 12 bases. This CDR3 is built from 16 residues. With 9 bases clipped from V and 6 bases from J, the junction kept 13 bases outside the gene matches. CDR1 MDHEN and CDR2 SYDVKM come from the germline V gene. This CDR3 is CASSARLAGVVDTQYF. CDR3 coding DNA: TGTGCCAGTTCTGCCCGACTAGCGGGAGTAGTGGATACGCAGTATTTT. Complete variable domain (other parts from reference TRBV28 and TRBJ2-3): DVKVTQSSRYLVKRTGEKVFLECVQDMDHENMFWYRQDPGLGLRLIYFSYDVKMKEKGDIPEGYSVSREKKERFSLILESASTNQTSMYLCASSARLAGVVDTQYFGPGTRLTVL.

As DNA, the CDR3 is TGCGCCAGCAGTGATTGGACGGGGGGGCTGAATGAGCAGTTCTTC. Translation: CASSDWTGGLNEQFF. The chain uses TRBV10-1 and TRBJ2-1; 8 positions match TRBD2. CDR1 is WNHNN, CDR2 SYGVQD, per germline (reference sequence). Unmatched junction bases numbered 8, after V lost 3 bases and J lost 7 bases. There are 15 residues in the CDR3.

V usage is TRBV2 and J usage is TRBJ2-2; 8 nucleotides line up with TRBD2. CDR1 SNHLY and CDR2 FYNNEI come from the germline V gene. The V and J ends lost 5 bases and 6 bases, in that order; junction bases with no gene match: 5. The CDR3 has 14 residues. CDR3 DNA: TGTGCCAGCAGTAGCGGGAGAGGGCCCGGGGAGCTGTTTTTT. It encodes CASSSGRGPGELFF.